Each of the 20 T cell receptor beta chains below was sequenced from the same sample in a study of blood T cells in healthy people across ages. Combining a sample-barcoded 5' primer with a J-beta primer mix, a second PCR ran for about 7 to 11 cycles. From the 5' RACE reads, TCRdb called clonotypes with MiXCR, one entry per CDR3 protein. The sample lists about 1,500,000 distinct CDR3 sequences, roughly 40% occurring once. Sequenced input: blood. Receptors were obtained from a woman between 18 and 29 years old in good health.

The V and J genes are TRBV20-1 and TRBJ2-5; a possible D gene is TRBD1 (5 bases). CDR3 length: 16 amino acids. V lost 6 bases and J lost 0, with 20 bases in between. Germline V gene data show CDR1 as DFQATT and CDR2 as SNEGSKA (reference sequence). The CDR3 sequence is CSAPLWGKSYQETQYF. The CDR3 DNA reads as TGCAGTGCCCCCCTCTGGGGCAAATCGTACCAAGAGACCCAGTACTTC.

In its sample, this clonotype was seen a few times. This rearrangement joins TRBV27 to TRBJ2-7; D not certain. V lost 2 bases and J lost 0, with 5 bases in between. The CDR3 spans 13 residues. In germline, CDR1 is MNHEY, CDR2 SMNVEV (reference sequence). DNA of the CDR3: TGTGCCAGCAGTTTAGTGTTCTCCTACGAGCAGTACTTC. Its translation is CASSLVFSYEQYF.

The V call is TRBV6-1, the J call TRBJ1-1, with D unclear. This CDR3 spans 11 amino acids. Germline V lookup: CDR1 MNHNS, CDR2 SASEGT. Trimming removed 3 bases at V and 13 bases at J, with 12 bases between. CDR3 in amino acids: CASSEGGRGFF. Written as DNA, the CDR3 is TGTGCCAGCAGTGAGGGAGGGCGGGGTTTCTTT.

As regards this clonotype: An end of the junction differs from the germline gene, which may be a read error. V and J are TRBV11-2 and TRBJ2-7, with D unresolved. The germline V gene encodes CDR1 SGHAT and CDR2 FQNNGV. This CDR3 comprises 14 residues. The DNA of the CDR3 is TGTGCCAGCAGCGTAGATAGCCCCCTCTCCGAGCAGTACTTC. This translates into CASSVDSPLSEQYF. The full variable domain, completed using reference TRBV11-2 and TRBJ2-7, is EAGVAQSPRYKIIEKRQSVAFWCNPISGHATLYWYQQILGQGPKLLIQFQNNGVVDDSQLPKDRFSAERLKGVDSTLKIQPAKLEDSAVYLCASSVDSPLSEQYFGPGTRLTVT.

CDR3 in DNA: TGCGCCAGCTCTTCGGGAATAGATACGCAGTATTTT. Its protein is CASSSGIDTQYF. V gene TRBV4-1 combines with J gene TRBJ2-3, with D perhaps TRBD2 (5 bases). The CDR3 covers 12 residues. Trimming pared 8 bases from V and 5 bases from J, leaving 11 bases between. The germline V gene has CDR1 MGHRA and CDR2 YSYEKL.

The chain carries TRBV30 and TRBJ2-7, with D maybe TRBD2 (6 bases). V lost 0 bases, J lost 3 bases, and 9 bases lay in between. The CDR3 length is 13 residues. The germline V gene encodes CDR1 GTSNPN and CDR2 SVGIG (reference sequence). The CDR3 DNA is TGTGCCTGGAGTGTACGGGGGTGCTACGAGCAGTACTTC. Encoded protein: CAWSVRGCYEQYF.

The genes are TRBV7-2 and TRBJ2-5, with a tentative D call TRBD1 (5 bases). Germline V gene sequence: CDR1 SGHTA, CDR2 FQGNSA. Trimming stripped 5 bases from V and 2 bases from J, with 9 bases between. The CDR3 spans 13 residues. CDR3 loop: CASSRRQQETQYF. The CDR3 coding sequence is TGTGCCAGCAGCAGACGACAGCAAGAGACCCAGTACTTC.

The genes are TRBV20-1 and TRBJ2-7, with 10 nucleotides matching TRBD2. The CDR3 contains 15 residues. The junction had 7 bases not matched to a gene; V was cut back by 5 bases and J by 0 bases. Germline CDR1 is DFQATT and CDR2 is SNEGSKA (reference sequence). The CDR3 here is CSAPGLARSSYEQYF. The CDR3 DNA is TGCAGTGCTCCGGGACTAGCGAGGAGCTCCTACGAGCAGTACTTC.

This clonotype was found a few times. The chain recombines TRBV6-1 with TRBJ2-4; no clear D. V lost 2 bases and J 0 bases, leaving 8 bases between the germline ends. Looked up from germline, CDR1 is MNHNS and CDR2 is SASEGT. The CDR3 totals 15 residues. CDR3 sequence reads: CASSERGVAKNIQYF. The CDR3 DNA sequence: TGTGCCAGCAGTGAAAGAGGAGTAGCCAAAAACATTCAGTACTTC.

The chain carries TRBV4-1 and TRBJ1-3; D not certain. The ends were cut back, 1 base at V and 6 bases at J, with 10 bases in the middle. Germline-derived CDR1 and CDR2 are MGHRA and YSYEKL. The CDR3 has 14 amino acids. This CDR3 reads CASSQAGFINTIYF. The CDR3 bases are TGCGCCAGCAGCCAAGCCGGGTTTATAAACACCATATATTTT.

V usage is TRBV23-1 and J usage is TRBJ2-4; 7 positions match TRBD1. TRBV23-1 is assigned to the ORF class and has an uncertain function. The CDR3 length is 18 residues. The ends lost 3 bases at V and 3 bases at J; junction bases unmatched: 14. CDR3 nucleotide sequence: TGCGCCAGCAGTCATCAAGACAGGGTCAACTCGGGCAAAAACATTCAGTACTTC. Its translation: CASSHQDRVNSGKNIQYF.

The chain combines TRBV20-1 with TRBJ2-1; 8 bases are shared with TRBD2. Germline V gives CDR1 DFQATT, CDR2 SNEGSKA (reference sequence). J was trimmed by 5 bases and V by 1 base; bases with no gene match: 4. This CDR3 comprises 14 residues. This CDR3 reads CSARGPTSDNEQFF. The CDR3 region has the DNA TGCAGTGCTAGAGGGCCGACTAGCGACAATGAGCAGTTCTTC.

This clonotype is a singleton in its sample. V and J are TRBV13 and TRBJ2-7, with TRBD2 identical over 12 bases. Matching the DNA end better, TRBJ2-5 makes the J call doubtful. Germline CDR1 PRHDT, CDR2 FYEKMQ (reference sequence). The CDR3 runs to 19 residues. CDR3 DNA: TGTGCCAGCAGCTTACAGAGTGGTCTAGCGGGGGGGCTTCAAGAGACCCAGTACTTC. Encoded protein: CASSLQSGLAGGLQETQYF.

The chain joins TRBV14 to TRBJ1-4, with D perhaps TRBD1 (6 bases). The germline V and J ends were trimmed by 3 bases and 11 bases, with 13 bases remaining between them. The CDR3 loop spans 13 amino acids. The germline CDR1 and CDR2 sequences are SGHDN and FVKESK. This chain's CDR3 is CASSQNRVEKLFF. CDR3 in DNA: TGTGCCAGCAGCCAGAACAGGGTGGAGAAACTGTTTTTT. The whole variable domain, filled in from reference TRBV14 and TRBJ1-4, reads EAGVTQFPSHSVIEKGQTVTLRCDPISGHDNLYWYRRVMGKEIKFLLHFVKESKQDESGMPNNRFLAERTGGTYSTLKVQPAELEDSGVYFCASSQNRVEKLFFGSGTQLSVL.

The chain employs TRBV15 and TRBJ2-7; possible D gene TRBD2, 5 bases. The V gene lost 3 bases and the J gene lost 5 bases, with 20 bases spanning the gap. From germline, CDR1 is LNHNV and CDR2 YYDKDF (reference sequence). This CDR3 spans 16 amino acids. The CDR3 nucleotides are TGTGCCACCAGCAGGGGCAGAGCGGTTATGGGGAACGAGCAGTACTTC. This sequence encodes CATSRGRAVMGNEQYF. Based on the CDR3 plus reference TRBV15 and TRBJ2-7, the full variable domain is DAMVIQNPRYQVTQFGKPVTLSCSQTLNHNVMYWYQQKSSQAPKLLFHYYDKDFNNEADTPDNFQSRRPNTSFCFLDIRSPGLGDTAMYLCATSRGRAVMGNEQYFGPGTRLTVT.

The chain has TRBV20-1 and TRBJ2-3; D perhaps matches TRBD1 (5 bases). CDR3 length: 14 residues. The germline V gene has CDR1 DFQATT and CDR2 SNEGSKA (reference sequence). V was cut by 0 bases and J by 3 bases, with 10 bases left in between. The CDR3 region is CSARDTRGTDTQYF. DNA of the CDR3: TGCAGTGCTAGAGATACAAGGGGAACAGATACGCAGTATTTT.

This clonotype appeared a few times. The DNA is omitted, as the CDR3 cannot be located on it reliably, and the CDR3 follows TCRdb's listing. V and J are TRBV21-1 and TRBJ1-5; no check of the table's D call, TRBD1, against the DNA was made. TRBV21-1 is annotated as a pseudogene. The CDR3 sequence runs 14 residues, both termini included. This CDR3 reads CAMVGQGARQPQHF.

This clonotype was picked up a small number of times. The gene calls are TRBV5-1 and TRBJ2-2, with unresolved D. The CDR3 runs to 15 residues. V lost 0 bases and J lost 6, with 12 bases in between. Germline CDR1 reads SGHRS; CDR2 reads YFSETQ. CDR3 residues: CASSLEAARAGELFF. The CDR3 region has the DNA TGCGCCAGCAGCTTGGAGGCAGCCCGGGCCGGGGAGCTGTTTTTT.

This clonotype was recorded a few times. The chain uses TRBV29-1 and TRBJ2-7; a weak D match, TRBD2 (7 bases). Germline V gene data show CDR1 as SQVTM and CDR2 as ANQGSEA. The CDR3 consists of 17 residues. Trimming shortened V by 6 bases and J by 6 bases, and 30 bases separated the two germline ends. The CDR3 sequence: CSVPVERAGAKQSEQYF. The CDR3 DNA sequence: TGCAGCGTGCCCGTTGAAAGGGCGGGGGCCAAACAATCCGAGCAGTACTTC.

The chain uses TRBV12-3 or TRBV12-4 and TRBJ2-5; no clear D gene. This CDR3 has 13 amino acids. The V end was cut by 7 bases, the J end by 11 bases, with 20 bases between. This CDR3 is CASNPGLANEQYF. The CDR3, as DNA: TGTGCCAGCAATCCGGGTTTAGCTAATGAGCAGTACTTC.